This TCR beta chain came from a study of OX40 agonist ivuxolimab in advanced cancers. About the study: An agonistic human IgG2 monoclonal antibody against OX40 (CD134) was given. General study findings and limits: Among patients with partial responses at 0.1-3.0 mg/kg, clonal expansion was among the lowest. Clones of CD4+ and CD8+ blood T cells grew by week 6 at doses of 0.1 to 3.0 mg/kg.

In regard to this clone: Its antigen is still unknown.

Profiling relied on immunoSEQ multiplex PCR, and the TCRdb table lists in-frame clones only, not all of them. The sample holds about 62,000 clones; almost 95% are singletons and the top ten take 13%. The V gene's germline CDR1 is MNHEY and CDR2 SMNVEV (reference sequence). V lost 3 bases, J lost 8 bases, and 6 bases stayed unmatched. The CDR3 length is 15 residues. The chain couples TRBV27 to TRBJ2-3; 12 nucleotides agree with TRBD2. The starting material was CD4+ or CD8+ T cells sorted from blood, obtained in a trial of the OX40 agonist ivuxolimab. This receptor was identified in an adult with an advanced solid tumor such as melanoma, head and neck, liver or kidney cancer. The CDR3 loop is CASSLPSGGAGTQYF. The CDR3 DNA reads TGTGCCAGCAGTTTGCCTAGCGGGGGGGCGGGTACGCAGTATTTT.